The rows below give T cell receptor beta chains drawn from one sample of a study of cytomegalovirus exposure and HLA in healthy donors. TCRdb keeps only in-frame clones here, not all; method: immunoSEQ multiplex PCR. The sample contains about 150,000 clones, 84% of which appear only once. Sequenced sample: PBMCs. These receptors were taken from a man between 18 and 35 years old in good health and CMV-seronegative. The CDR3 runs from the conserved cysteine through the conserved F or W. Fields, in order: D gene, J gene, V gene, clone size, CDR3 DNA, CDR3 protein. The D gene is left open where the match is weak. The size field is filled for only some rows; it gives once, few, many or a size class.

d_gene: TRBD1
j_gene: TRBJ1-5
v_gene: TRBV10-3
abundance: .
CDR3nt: TGTGCCATCAGGTCCGACAGGGGGCTGAATCGGCCCCAGCATTTT
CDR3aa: CAIRSDRGLNRPQHF

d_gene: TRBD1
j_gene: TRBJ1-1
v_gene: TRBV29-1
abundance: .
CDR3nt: TGCAGCGTTGAAGATATCACAGGGGGCACTGAAGCTTTCTTT
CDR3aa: CSVEDITGGTEAFF

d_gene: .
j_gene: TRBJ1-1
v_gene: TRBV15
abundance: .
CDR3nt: TGTGCCACCAGCGGGGGGGGTGGTGCTTTCTTT
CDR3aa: CATSGGGGAFF

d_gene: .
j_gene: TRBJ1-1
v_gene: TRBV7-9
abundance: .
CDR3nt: TGTGCCAGCAGCTTACGGGGGGCGCAGGGGAACACTGAAGCTTTCTTT
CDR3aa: CASSLRGAQGNTEAFF

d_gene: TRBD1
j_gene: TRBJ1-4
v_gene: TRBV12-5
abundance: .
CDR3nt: TGTGCTAGTGGTTTGCCACCGGGACAGGAAAAACTGTTTTTT
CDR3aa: CASGLPPGQEKLFF

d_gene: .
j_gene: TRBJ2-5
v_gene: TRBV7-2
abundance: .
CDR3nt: TGTGCCAGCAGCTTTCGCGGACAAGAGACCCAGTACTTC
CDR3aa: CASSFRGQETQYF

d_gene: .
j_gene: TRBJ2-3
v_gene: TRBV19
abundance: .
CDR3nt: TGTGCCAGTAGTCCGAAGGTGGGAGTTTTAGATACGCAGTATTTT
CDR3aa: CASSPKVGVLDTQYF

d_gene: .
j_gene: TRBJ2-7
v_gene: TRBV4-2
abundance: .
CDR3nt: TGTGCCAGCAGCCCCTCGACAGAATACTCCTACGAGCAGTACTTC
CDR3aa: CASSPSTEYSYEQYF

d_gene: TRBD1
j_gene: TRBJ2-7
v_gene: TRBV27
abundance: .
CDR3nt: TGTGCCAGCAGCCGACAGGGGGAGGTTAATTACGAGCAGTACTTC
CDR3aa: CASSRQGEVNYEQYF

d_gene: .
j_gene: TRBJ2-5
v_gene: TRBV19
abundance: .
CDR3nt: TGTGCCAGTAGTATGGGTCGGGGGAGTTCCCCCCGAAAAGAGACCCAGTACTTC
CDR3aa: CASSMGRGSSPRKETQYF

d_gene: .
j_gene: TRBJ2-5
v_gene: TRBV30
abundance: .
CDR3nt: TGTGCCTGGAGTTTTAAGGGGCGGGAGACCCAGTACTTC
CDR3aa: CAWSFKGRETQYF

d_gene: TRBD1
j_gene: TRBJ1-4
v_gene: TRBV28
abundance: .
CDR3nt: TGTGCCAGCAGTTTTTCACAGGGGGGCCAGAATGAAAAACTGTTTTTT
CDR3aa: CASSFSQGGQNEKLFF

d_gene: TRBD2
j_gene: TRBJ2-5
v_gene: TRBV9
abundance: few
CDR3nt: TGTGCCAGCAGCGTAGAAGCCACCAGCGGGGGGGCCCGAGAGACCCAGTACTTC
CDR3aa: CASSVEATSGGARETQYF

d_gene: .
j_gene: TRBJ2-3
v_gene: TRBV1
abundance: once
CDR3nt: TGCACCAGCAGCCAAGAAGGTCGGGGGGGCACAGATACGCAGTATTTT
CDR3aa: CTSSQEGRGGTDTQYF

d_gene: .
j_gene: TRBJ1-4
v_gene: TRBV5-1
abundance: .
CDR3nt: TGCGCCAGCAGCTCAACAGGGTCCCAGGGGGAAAAACTGTTTTTT
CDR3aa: CASSSTGSQGEKLFF

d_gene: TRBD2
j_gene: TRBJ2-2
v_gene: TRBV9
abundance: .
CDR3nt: TGTGCCAGCAGCGCGCTAGCGGGAGCGAACACCGGGGAGCTGTTTTTT
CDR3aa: CASSALAGANTGELFF

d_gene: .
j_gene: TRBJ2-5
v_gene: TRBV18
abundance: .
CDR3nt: TGTGCCAGCTCACCACGGGCAGCCTACCAAGAGACCCAGTACTTC
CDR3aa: CASSPRAAYQETQYF

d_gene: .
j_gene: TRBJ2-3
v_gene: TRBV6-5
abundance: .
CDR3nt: TGTGCCAGCAGTTACCGCGGTATTACAAATACGCAGTATTTT
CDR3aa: CASSYRGITNTQYF

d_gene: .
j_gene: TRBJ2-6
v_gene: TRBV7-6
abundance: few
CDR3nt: TGTGCCAGCAGCGGAGGGGATGGGGCCAACGTCCTGACTTTC
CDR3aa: CASSGGDGANVLTF

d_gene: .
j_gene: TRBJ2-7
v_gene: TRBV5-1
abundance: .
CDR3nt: TGCGCCAGCAGCTTGACATCCTACGAGCAGTACTTC
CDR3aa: CASSLTSYEQYF

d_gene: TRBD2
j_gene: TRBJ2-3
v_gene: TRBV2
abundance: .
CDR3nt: TGTGCCAGCAGGGACATAGCGGGGGGCCTTTCGTCTAGCACAGATACGCAGTATTTT
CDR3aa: CASRDIAGGLSSSTDTQYF

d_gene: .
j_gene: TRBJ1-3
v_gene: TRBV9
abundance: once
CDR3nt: TGTGCCAGCAGCGTAGTTGACAGCTCTGGAAACACCATATATTTT
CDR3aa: CASSVVDSSGNTIYF

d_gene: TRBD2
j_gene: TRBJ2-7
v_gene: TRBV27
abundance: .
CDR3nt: TGTGCCAGCAAGGTGGGTTTGGCGGGGGCCTACGAGCAGTACTTC
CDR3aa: CASKVGLAGAYEQYF

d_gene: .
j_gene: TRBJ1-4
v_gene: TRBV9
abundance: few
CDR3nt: TGTGCCAGCAGCGTAGAGGGACTGTACAATGAAAAACTGTTTTTT
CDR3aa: CASSVEGLYNEKLFF

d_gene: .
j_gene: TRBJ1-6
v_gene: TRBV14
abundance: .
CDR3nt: TGTGCCAGCAGCCACTTCAGTTCACCCCTCCACTTT
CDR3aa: CASSHFSSPLHF

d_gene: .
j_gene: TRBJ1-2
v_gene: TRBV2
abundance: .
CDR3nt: TGTGCCAGCAGTGAAGCGATCTCGGTCTCCAATGGCTACACCTTC
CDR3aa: CASSEAISVSNGYTF